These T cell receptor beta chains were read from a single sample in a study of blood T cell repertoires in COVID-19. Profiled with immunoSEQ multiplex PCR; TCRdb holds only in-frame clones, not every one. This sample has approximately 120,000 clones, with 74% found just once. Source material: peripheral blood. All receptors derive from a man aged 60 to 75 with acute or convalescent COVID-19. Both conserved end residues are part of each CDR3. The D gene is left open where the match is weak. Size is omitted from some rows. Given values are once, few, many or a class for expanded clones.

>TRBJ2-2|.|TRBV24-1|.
CATRARGGELFF
TGTGCCACCAGGGCGCGGGGCGGGGAGCTGTTTTTT
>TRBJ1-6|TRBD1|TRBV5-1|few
CASSLYSGQGAPPLHF
TGCGCCAGCAGCTTGTATTCGGGACAGGGTGCTCCACCCCTCCACTTT
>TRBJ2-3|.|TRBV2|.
CASSEERLGTDTQYF
TGTGCCAGCAGTGAAGAAAGACTGGGCACAGATACGCAGTATTTT
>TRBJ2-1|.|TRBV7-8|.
CASSPTAGLYYNEQFF
TGTGCCAGCAGCCCTACGGCAGGACTATACTACAATGAGCAGTTCTTC
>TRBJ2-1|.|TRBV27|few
CASSSWRGVSSYNEQFF
TGTGCCAGCAGTTCATGGCGGGGCGTTAGCTCCTACAATGAGCAGTTCTTC
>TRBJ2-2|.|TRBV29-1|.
CSVGRSAAGELFF
TGCAGCGTTGGGAGGTCAGCCGCCGGGGAGCTGTTTTTT
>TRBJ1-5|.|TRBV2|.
CASSGPGWSVQHF
TGTGCCAGCAGTGGCCCGGGGTGGAGTGTCCAGCATTTT
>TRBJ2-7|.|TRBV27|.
CASSLSRGHEQYF
TGTGCCAGCAGTTTATCGCGGGGCCACGAGCAGTACTTC
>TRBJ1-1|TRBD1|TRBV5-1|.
CASSLGMEGAGTEAFF
TGCGCCAGCAGCTTGGGAATGGAGGGGGCGGGTACTGAAGCTTTCTTT
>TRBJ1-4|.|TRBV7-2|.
CASSFTGTTNEKLFF
TGTGCCAGCAGCTTCACAGGAACAACTAATGAAAAACTGTTTTTT
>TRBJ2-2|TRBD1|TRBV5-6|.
CASSTTGGTGELFF
TGTGCCAGCAGCACGACAGGGGGCACGGGGGAGCTGTTTTTT
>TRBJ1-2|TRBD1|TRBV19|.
CASSGTGGIGGYTF
TGTGCCAGTAGCGGGACAGGGGGCATTGGGGGCTACACCTTC
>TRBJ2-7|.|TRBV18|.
CASSSGEAAYEQYF
TGTGCCAGCTCATCGGGGGAGGCGGCCTACGAGCAGTACTTC
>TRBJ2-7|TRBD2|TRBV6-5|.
CASRITSGDYEQYF
TGTGCCAGCAGAATTACTAGCGGGGACTACGAGCAGTACTTC
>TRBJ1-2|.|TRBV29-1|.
CSVGTRVGYGYTF
TGCAGCGTAGGAACCAGGGTGGGCTATGGCTACACCTTC
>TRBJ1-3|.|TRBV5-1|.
CASSLPDITIYF
TGCGCCAGCAGCTTACCGGACATAACCATATATTTT
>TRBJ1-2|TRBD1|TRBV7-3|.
CASSLTGGVYGYTF
TGTGCCAGCAGCTTAACAGGGGGCGTTTATGGCTACACCTTC
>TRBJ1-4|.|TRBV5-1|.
CASSLDSGNEKLFF
TGCGCCAGCAGCTTGGATTCAGGGAATGAAAAACTGTTTTTT
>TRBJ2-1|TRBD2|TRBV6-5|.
CASSYSRLAGVREQFF
TGTGCCAGCAGTTACTCCCGACTAGCGGGAGTACGGGAGCAGTTCTTC
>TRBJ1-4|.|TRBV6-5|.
CASSQGRATNEKLFF
TGTGCCAGCAGTCAGGGGCGGGCAACTAATGAAAAACTGTTTTTT
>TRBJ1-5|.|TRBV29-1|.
CSVGAGTNQPQHF
TGCAGCGTTGGGGCGGGGACCAATCAGCCCCAGCATTTT
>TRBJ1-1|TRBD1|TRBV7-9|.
CASSSGGNTEAFF
TGTGCCAGCAGCTCAGGGGGTAACACTGAAGCTTTCTTT
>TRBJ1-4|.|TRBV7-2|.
CASSLRQSNEKLFF
TGTGCCAGCAGCCTCCGACAGAGTAATGAAAAACTGTTTTTT
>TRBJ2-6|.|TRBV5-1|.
CASSLAPYSGANVLTF
TGCGCCAGCAGCTTGGCGCCCTACTCTGGGGCCAACGTCCTGACTTTC
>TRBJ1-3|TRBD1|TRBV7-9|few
CASSPDRAVGTIYF
TGTGCCAGCAGCCCGGACAGGGCGGTCGGCACCATATATTTT
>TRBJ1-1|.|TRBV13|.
CASSLSPQGQNTEAFF
TGTGCCAGCAGCTTATCTCCCCAGGGCCAGAACACTGAAGCTTTCTTT
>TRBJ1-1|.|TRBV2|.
CASSLDTNTEAFF
TGTGCCAGCAGTCTCGACACGAACACTGAAGCTTTCTTT
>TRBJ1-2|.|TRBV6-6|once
CASSPSGGKGYTF
TGTGCCAGCAGTCCTTCCGGGGGTAAGGGCTACACCTTC
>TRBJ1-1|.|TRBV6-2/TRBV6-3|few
CASSYEWNTEAFF
TGTGCCAGCAGTTACGAGTGGAACACTGAAGCTTTCTTT
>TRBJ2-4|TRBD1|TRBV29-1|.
CSVRKSEYSPKNEGQVKNIQYF
TGCAGCGTTCGAAAAAGCGAATATTCACCGAAAAACGAGGGACAGGTAAAAAACATTCAGTACTTC
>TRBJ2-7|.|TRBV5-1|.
CASSPEGRGFPLEQYF
TGCGCCAGCAGCCCGGAGGGACGGGGGTTCCCTTTGGAGCAGTACTTC
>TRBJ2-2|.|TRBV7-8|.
CASSWRDTGELFF
TGTGCCAGCAGCTGGAGAGACACCGGGGAGCTGTTTTTT
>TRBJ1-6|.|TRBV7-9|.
CASSFVPGLIGSPLHF
TGTGCCAGCAGCTTTGTCCCGGGACTTATAGGATCACCCCTCCACTTT
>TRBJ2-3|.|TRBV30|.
CAWEAWGRRDTQYF
TGTGCCTGGGAGGCTTGGGGGCGGAGAGATACGCAGTATTTT
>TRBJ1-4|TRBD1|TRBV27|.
CASSYDPGQGRRKLFF
TGTGCCAGCAGTTACGACCCGGGACAGGGGAGGAGAAAACTGTTTTTT
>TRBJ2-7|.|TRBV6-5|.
CASSYSYRENEQYF
TGTGCCAGCAGTTACTCGTATCGGGAGAACGAGCAGTACTTC
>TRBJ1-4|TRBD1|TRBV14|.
CASSHRTGANHNEKLFF
TGTGCCAGCAGCCACCGGACAGGGGCCAACCATAATGAAAAACTGTTTTTT
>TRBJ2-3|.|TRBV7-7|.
CASSSGRADTQYF
TGTGCCAGCAGCTCCGGCAGGGCAGATACGCAGTATTTT
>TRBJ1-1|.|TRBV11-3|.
CASSTGRGTEAFF
TGTGCCAGCAGTACAGGGAGGGGAACTGAAGCTTTCTTT
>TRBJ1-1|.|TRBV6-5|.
CASSSKQGYTEAFF
TGTGCCAGCAGTTCAAAACAGGGTTACACTGAAGCTTTCTTT
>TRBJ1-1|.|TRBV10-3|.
CAISEEQVEAFF
TGTGCCATCAGTGAGGAACAGGTTGAAGCTTTCTTT
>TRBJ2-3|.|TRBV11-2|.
CASSPGRNRATDTQYF
TGTGCCAGCAGCCCCGGACGCAACAGGGCCACAGATACGCAGTATTTT
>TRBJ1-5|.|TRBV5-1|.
CASSPTGNQPQHF
TGCGCCAGCAGCCCAACAGGGAATCAGCCCCAGCATTTT
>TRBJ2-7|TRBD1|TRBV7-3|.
CASRSTGTGREEQYF
TGTGCCAGCAGATCTACCGGGACAGGGCGGGAGGAGCAGTACTTC
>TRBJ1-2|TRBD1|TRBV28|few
CASSLTGGGYTF
TGTGCCAGCAGTTTAACAGGGGGTGGCTACACCTTC
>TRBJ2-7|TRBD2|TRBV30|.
CAWSAGGGAQYF
TGTGCCTGGAGTGCCGGCGGGGGGGCGCAGTACTTC
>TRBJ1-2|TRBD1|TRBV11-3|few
CASSPGTGFGYTF
TGTGCCAGCAGCCCGGGGACAGGGTTTGGCTACACCTTC
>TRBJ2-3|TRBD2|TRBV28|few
CASRGGSADTQYF
TGTGCCAGCAGGGGCGGGAGTGCAGATACGCAGTATTTT
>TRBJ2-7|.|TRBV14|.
CASSHLSTYEQYF
TGTGCCAGCAGCCATCTCAGTACCTACGAGCAGTACTTC
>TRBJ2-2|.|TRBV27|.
CASMEGGNTGELFF
TGTGCCAGCATGGAGGGCGGGAACACCGGGGAGCTGTTTTTT
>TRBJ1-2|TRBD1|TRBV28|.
CASTTPQGAGQFSAVSYGYTF
TGTGCCAGCACTACCCCTCAGGGGGCAGGACAGTTCAGCGCGGTGAGCTATGGCTACACCTTC
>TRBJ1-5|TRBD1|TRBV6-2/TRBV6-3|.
CASSITGTGHQPQHF
TGTGCCAGCAGCATTACCGGGACAGGGCATCAGCCCCAGCATTTT
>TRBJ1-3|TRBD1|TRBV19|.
CASSPTTGEYASGNTIYF
TGTGCCAGTAGTCCGACGACAGGGGAATATGCCTCTGGAAACACCATATATTTT
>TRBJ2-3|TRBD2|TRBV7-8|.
CASSRLAVHTDTQYF
TGTGCCAGCAGCCGACTAGCGGTACACACAGATACGCAGTATTTT
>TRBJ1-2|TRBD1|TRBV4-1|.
CASSQARQGTYGYTF
TGCGCCAGCAGCCAAGCAAGACAGGGGACGTATGGCTACACCTTC